These 20 T cell receptor beta chains originate from one sample sequenced in a study of spatial heterogeneity in lung cancer. Stated time point: sample taken at primary tumor resection. Sequencing covered unsorted whole RNA taken from tumor, nontumor lung or frozen PBMC. TCRdb reprocessed the 5' RACE reads via MiXCR and lists one record per CDR3 protein. The table has about 21,000 distinct CDR3 sequences, 4.5% to 5% seen once. Sequencing was performed on PBMCs, taken at surgery. The receptors were gathered from a male donor with early-stage non-small cell lung cancer.

The table lists this clonotype with many counts. This chain links TRBV6-2 or TRBV6-3 with TRBJ1-1; the D is unclear. Germline-derived CDR1 and CDR2 are MNHEY and SVGEGT. The V end lost 0 bases, the J end lost 7 bases, and 21 bases lay between the germline ends. This CDR3 region has 17 residues. The CDR3 spells CASSYSSSWEQMDEAFF. As DNA, the CDR3 is TGTGCCAGCAGTTACTCGAGTTCGTGGGAACAGATGGATGAAGCTTTCTTT.

This clonotype is judged medium-sized. The chain uses TRBV5-5 and TRBJ1-4; D call uncertain. Deletions cut 7 bases from V and 0 bases from J, with 7 bases between. The germline V gene encodes CDR1 SGHKS and CDR2 YYEKEE (reference sequence). The CDR3 sequence is 13 residues long. The CDR3 DNA follows: TGTGCCAGCGGTCGGGCAACTAATGAAAAACTGTTTTTT. It is translated as CASGRATNEKLFF.

Ten or more counts support this clonotype. V usage is TRBV2 and J usage is TRBJ1-2; D perhaps matches TRBD1 (6 bases). The CDR3 is 15 amino acids. Trimming shortened V by 0 bases and J by 4 bases, and 12 bases separated the two germline ends. The V gene's germline CDR1 is SNHLY and CDR2 FYNNEI. CDR3 sequence (DNA): TGTGCCAGCAGTGAAGCTGTGGGGGGCATCTATGGCTACACCTTC. Translated, it gives CASSEAVGGIYGYTF.

This clonotype was detected many times. The V call is TRBV6-2 or TRBV6-3, the J call TRBJ2-6; maybe TRBD1 (6 bases). The CDR3 sequence is 18 residues long. V was cut by 8 bases and J by 1 base, with 21 bases left in between. CDR1 is MNHEY, CDR2 SVGEGT, per germline. CDR3 nucleotide sequence: TGTGCCAGCTCGTTTTATACGGGACAATATTCTGGGGCCAACGTCCTGACTTTC. Protein sequence: CASSFYTGQYSGANVLTF.

This clonotype is medium-sized (0.01 to 0.1%) in the sample. The chain carries TRBV12-3 or TRBV12-4 and TRBJ2-5; 8 bases fit TRBD2. CDR3 length: 13 amino acids. J gave up 5 bases and V 3 bases, and 2 bases lay outside the gene matches. CDR3 in amino acids: CASSFASGETQYF. CDR3 sequence (DNA): TGTGCCAGCAGTTTCGCTAGCGGGGAGACCCAGTACTTC.

This clonotype was counted ten times or more. This rearrangement joins TRBV4-2 to TRBJ1-3, with TRBD1 identical over 9 bases. J was trimmed by 2 bases and V by 4 bases; bases with no gene match: 3. The germline V gene has CDR1 LGHNA and CDR2 YNFKEQ. The CDR3 runs to 15 residues. CDR3 in amino acids: CASSLRQGAGNTIYF. CDR3 coding DNA: TGTGCCAGCAGCCTCAGACAGGGGGCTGGAAACACCATATATTTT.

This clonotype was seen a few times. The J gene is TRBJ2-7, the V gene TRBV6-2 or TRBV6-3; D not certain. Germline CDR1 MNHEY, CDR2 SVGEGT. The CDR3 length is 12 residues. V shed 6 bases and J shed 9 bases, with 15 bases lying between them. The CDR3 DNA sequence: TGTGCCAGCAGCCCCAGCTACTTGGGGCAGTACTTC. Translating it yields CASSPSYLGQYF.

The rearrangement joins TRBV6-5 to TRBJ1-3; weak D call: TRBD1 (6 bases). The germline CDR1 and CDR2 sequences are MNHEY and SVGAGI. The CDR3 has 14 amino acids. The V end was cut by 2 bases, the J end by 9 bases, with 14 bases between. The CDR3 sequence: CASSYEGLRGTIYF. As DNA, the CDR3 is TGTGCCAGCAGTTACGAGGGGCTCAGGGGCACCATATATTTT.

This clonotype has a count of ten or more. The rearrangement joins TRBV7-3 to TRBJ2-1, with a possible D match to TRBD2 (5 bases). The CDR3 is 13 amino acids. V gave up 4 bases and J gave up 6 bases, with 10 bases separating them. Germline CDR1 and CDR2: SGHTA and FQGTGA. CDR3 residues: CASSSGLGNEQFF. The CDR3 DNA reads as TGTGCCAGCAGCTCAGGACTGGGCAATGAGCAGTTCTTC. Looking up the rest from reference TRBV7-3 and TRBJ2-1 gives the full variable domain: GAGVSQTPSNKVTEKGKYVELRCDPISGHTALYWYRQSLGQGPEFLIYFQGTGAADDSGLPNDRFFAVRPEGSVSTLKIQRTERGDSAVYLCASSSGLGNEQFFGPGTRLTVL.

The sample holds many counts of this clonotype. This chain links TRBV20-1 with TRBJ1-1; D is undetermined. V lost 0 bases, J lost 1 base, and 12 bases lay in between. The germline gives CDR1 DFQATT, CDR2 SNEGSKA (reference sequence). The CDR3 covers 15 residues. In nucleotides, the CDR3 is TGCAGTGCTAGAGATCAGAGACACCAGAACACTGAAGCTTTCTTT. Amino acid sequence: CSARDQRHQNTEAFF.

This clonotype qualifies as medium-sized. V gene TRBV12-3 or TRBV12-4 combines with J gene TRBJ1-3; tentatively, D is TRBD1 (6 bases). Trimming took 3 bases from V and 0 from J, leaving 15 bases between them. This CDR3 is 17 amino acids long. This CDR3 reads CASSFPPHRVSGNTIYF. CDR3 bases: TGTGCCAGCAGTTTTCCGCCCCACAGGGTCTCTGGAAACACCATATATTTT.

This clonotype showed up many times. The rearrangement links TRBV12-3 or TRBV12-4 to TRBJ2-7, with D perhaps TRBD1 (6 bases). This CDR3 is built from 14 residues. V was cut by 4 bases and J by 5 bases, with 15 bases left in between. The CDR3 coding sequence is TGTGCCAGCAGTTCTCCCGGGACATTCCACGAGCAGTACTTC. Translation: CASSSPGTFHEQYF.

The table lists this clonotype with many counts. This rearrangement joins TRBV9 to TRBJ2-1; D perhaps matches TRBD2 (5 bases). The germline V gene encodes CDR1 SGDLS and CDR2 YYNGEE. The ends were cut back, 4 bases at V and 3 bases at J, with 14 bases in the middle. The CDR3 has 15 amino acids. The CDR3 region has the DNA TGTGCCAGCAGCCCCAGCGGCAAAAACTACAATGAGCAGTTCTTC. Amino acids: CASSPSGKNYNEQFF.

This clonotype was seen a handful of times. One end of the junction is discordant with germline, which a read error may explain. The J gene is TRBJ2-7, the V gene TRBV7-9; D is undetermined. CDR3 length: 12 amino acids. Germline CDR1 SEHNR, CDR2 FQNEAQ (reference sequence). CDR3 coding DNA: TGTGCCAACAGCGCAGTGACGGGCGAGCAGTACTTC. Translating gives CANSAVTGEQYF.

This clonotype was picked up many times. The genes are TRBV28 and TRBJ2-7; 11 bases match TRBD1. Germline assignment: CDR1 MDHEN and CDR2 SYDVKM. V lost 8 bases, J lost 4 bases, and 7 bases stayed unmatched. The CDR3 has 14 residues. Written as DNA, the CDR3 is TGTGCCAGCGAATCAGGGACAGGGGGATACGAGCAGTACTTC. The encoded protein is CASESGTGGYEQYF.

In this sample, this clonotype is medium-sized. The CDR3 DNA sequence: TGCGCCAGCAGCCAAGATACGGATTGGGGAGGAACTAATGAAAAACTGTTTTTT. This gives the protein CASSQDTDWGGTNEKLFF. The chain is built from TRBV4-3 and TRBJ1-4; D not certain. The CDR3 runs 18 residues. Germline values: CDR1 LGHNA, CDR2 YSLEER. The V gene lost 0 bases and the J gene lost 1 base, with 15 bases spanning the gap.

By sample fraction, this clonotype is medium-sized. The chain employs TRBV9 and TRBJ1-1, with D uncertain. The length of the CDR3 is 13 residues. From germline, CDR1 is SGDLS and CDR2 YYNGEE. V lost 0 bases, J lost 3 bases, and 6 bases lay in between. In DNA, the CDR3 is TGTGCCAGCAGCGTAGCCCCCTACACTGAAGCTTTCTTT. Translated: CASSVAPYTEAFF.

This clonotype was seen ten or more times. The genes are TRBV2 and TRBJ2-7, with 8 bases matching TRBD2. The CDR3 loop spans 15 amino acids. The V gene's germline CDR1 is SNHLY and CDR2 FYNNEI. The ends lost 2 bases at V and 0 bases at J; junction bases unmatched: 3. CDR3 DNA: TGTGCCAGCAGTGAATCAAGCGGGGGCTCCTACGAGCAGTACTTC. Its translation is CASSESSGGSYEQYF.

The chain couples TRBV12-3 or TRBV12-4 to TRBJ2-3, with D possibly being TRBD2 (6 bases). There are 14 residues in the CDR3. Deletions cut 8 bases from V and 0 bases from J, with 12 bases between. CDR3 loop: CASGGAGSTDTQYF. CDR3 nucleotides: TGTGCCAGCGGAGGGGCAGGGAGCACAGATACGCAGTATTTT.

This clonotype has ten or more counts. The chain employs TRBV20-1 and TRBJ2-7, with a possible D match to TRBD1 (6 bases). CDR1 and CDR2 (germline): DFQATT, SNEGSKA (reference sequence). The CDR3 spans 14 residues. Trimming took off 6 bases at V and 3 bases at J, with 18 bases between the two ends. The CDR3 here is CSAVRVEGGYEQYF. CDR3 DNA sequence: TGCAGTGCAGTTAGGGTAGAAGGGGGCTACGAGCAGTACTTC.